Listed below are T cell receptor beta chains from one sample, sequenced in a study of Siglec-9 on CD8 T cells in melanoma. Profiling relied on immunoSEQ multiplex PCR, and the TCRdb table lists in-frame clones only, not all of them. The table has around 29,000 clones, 75% to 90% seen once; the top ten hold 5.5% to 7.5%. Material for sequencing was Siglec-9- CD8+ T cells sorted from blood. These receptors originate from a human donor in good health. Both conserved end residues are part of each CDR3. A D gene is named only where the DNA matches it firmly. Clone size is stated in some rows and not others, as once, few, many or a class when expanded.

>TRBJ1-2|TRBD1|once|TRBV5-8
CASSPFSGTDYGYTF
TGTGCCAGCAGCCCTTTCTCCGGGACAGACTATGGCTACACCTTC
>TRBJ2-3|-|-|TRBV9
CASSGGTSYDTDTQYF
TGTGCCAGCAGCGGGGGGACTTCCTATGACACAGATACGCAGTATTTT
>TRBJ1-4|-|-|TRBV28
CASMKTAGRVEKLFF
TGTGCCAGCATGAAGACAGCCGGTCGGGTTGAAAAACTGTTTTTT
>TRBJ2-1|-|-|TRBV19
CASSNHNEQFF
TGTGCCAGTAGTAATCATAATGAGCAGTTCTTC
>TRBJ2-1|TRBD2|-|TRBV13
CASSHGTSGYNEQFF
TGTGCCAGCAGCCACGGGACTAGCGGCTACAATGAGCAGTTCTTC
>TRBJ2-1|TRBD2|-|TRBV7-9
CASRSAGRYNEQFF
TGTGCCAGCAGATCAGCGGGACGATACAATGAGCAGTTCTTC
>TRBJ2-7|-|-|TRBV4-1
CASSQVQGAAYEQYF
TGCGCCAGCAGCCAAGTTCAGGGAGCCGCGTACGAGCAGTACTTC
>TRBJ2-7|TRBD2|-|TRBV11-2
CASSFPSGDYEQYF
TGTGCCAGCAGCTTCCCTAGCGGGGACTACGAGCAGTACTTC
>TRBJ2-1|-|-|TRBV9
CASSVDSGEQFF
TGTGCCAGCAGCGTAGATTCGGGTGAGCAGTTCTTC
>TRBJ2-1|-|medium-sized|TRBV19
CASSIAREQFF
TGTGCCAGTAGTATAGCCAGGGAGCAGTTCTTC
>TRBJ2-1|TRBD2|-|TRBV27
CASSLSTLSGGGYNEQFF
TGTGCCAGCAGTCTCAGCACCCTTAGCGGGGGGGGATACAATGAGCAGTTCTTC
>TRBJ2-7|-|-|TRBV7-6
CASSPSPAPSDRILYEQYF
TGTGCCAGCAGCCCATCCCCAGCCCCTTCAGACAGGATCCTCTACGAGCAGTACTTC